This T cell receptor beta chain was recovered during a study of graft-versus-host responses after intestinal transplantation. Broader study findings: High graft-versus-host to host-versus-graft clonal ratios were found in allografts of patients who had graft-donor T cell macrochimerism. Analysis identified GvH clones in recipient marrow, with some appearing first in ileum or blood.

Some clones are missing from TCRdb's copy, which holds only in-frame ones; the method was immunoSEQ multiplex PCR. Of about 19,000 clones listed, around 79% were seen once; the top ten hold 1.9%. The CDR3 covers 15 residues. Trimming took 2 bases from V and 2 from J, leaving 12 bases between them. Per germline, CDR1 MGHRA and CDR2 YSYEKL. Remarks on this clone: Its antigen remains unidentified.

The sample in question was PBMCs, obtained 14 days after transplant. This TCR was recovered from a human patient who received an intestinal transplant, so some T cells may come from the graft donor. V gene TRBV4-1 combines with J gene TRBJ2-5; no clear D gene. The CDR3 is CASSQNDLEQETQYF. For the CDR3, the DNA is TGCGCCAGCAGCCAAAACGACTTGGAACAAGAGACCCAGTACTTC.